This T cell receptor (beta chain) was sequenced in a study of control samples from healthy donors and cancer patients (dated by TCRdb to 2020 to 2021). The library was built by means of the immunoSEQ multiplex PCR assay. The table comes from immuneACCESS by way of TCRdb, which keeps in-frame sequences with V and J called. Part of the clones is missing from these tables; in studies checked, under half for an unresolved V gene and the rest for unknown reasons. Across this sample there are roughly 190,000 clones, with 91% seen only once. The top ten clones comprise approximately 1.8% of the sample. Relative to germline, V is 7 bases shorter and J is 4 bases shorter, with 16 bases between their ends. CDR1 SNHLY and CDR2 FYNNEI were looked up in the germline V gene. The CDR3, from cysteine to phenylalanine, totals 15 residues. CDR3 DNA only is kept here, 45 bases in frame from base 1. Comments on this clone: The specificity of this receptor is unknown. Nothing much larger sits one base from this clone, and base qualities are not available.

The V gene is TRBV2 and the J gene is TRBJ1-4, with an unclear D gene assignment. This receptor was taken from a man aged 25-45 years in good health. Material for sequencing was blood. The nucleotides read TGTGCCAGCAAGGCGATTCCCGCCGATAATGAAAAACTGTTTTTT. It is translated as CASKAIPADNEKLFF.